Below, one T cell receptor (beta chain) is given with its context. Trimming left V 5 bases short and J 8 bases short, with 19 bases between. CDR1 SGHNT and CDR2 YYREEE come from the germline V gene (reference sequence). The CDR3 runs to 14 residues. The data were taken from a study of PD-L1 blockade in urothelial cancer. Study at large: Every 3 weeks, patients received intravenous atezolizumab 1,200 mg, beginning 2014. Prior chemotherapy regimens per patient numbered 0 to 3. Blood analyses occurred 3 weeks (second dose) and 6 weeks post treatment start.

Repertoires were generated with immunoSEQ multiplex PCR, while TCRdb's copy carries only in-frame clones and drops some. The table shows about 36,000 clones, with roughly 82% occurring only once. The time point: peripheral blood 6 weeks after treatment start. This sequence joins TRBV5-4 and TRBJ1-2; D uncertain. The TCR comes from a man aged 40-49 years with urothelial cancer. Sequencing was performed on PBMCs, taken around atezolizumab (anti-PD-L1) treatment. In nucleotides, the CDR3 is TGTGCCAGCAGTGCCCAGAACAGTAAAGGCGGCTACACCTTC. It specifies CASSAQNSKGGYTF.